This entry describes one T cell receptor (beta chain). This clonotype was seen many times. This clone's antigen is unknown. Base qualities are not at hand, and no much larger clone is one base apart. This sample was taken from a study of T cells in Graves' hyperthyroidism and ophthalmopathy (dated by TCRdb to the late 2010s). With regard to the full study: Peripheral blood was sampled at the time of initial diagnosis, prior to any treatment. The paper describes TCR Vbeta CDR3 sequencing of about 140 peripheral blood samples, made up of 43 ophthalmopathy patients, some 80 hyperthyroidism patients and about 17 progressor patients. After blood sampling, hyperthyroidism patients were treated with methimazole at a starting dose of 30 mg daily, and ophthalmopathy patients were treated with high-dose intravenous methylprednisolone. An independent validation cohort of around 19 hyperthyroidism patients and 17 patients who later progressed to ophthalmopathy tested prospective prediction of ophthalmopathy. The approximately 90 discovery patients were randomly split 7:3 into training and test sets. To identify distinguishing TCR V-J signatures, a discovery cohort of some 100 patients was used, comprising 43 with Graves' ophthalmopathy and some 60 with stable Graves' hyperthyroidism. In addition, the study compared T-cell repertoires in thyroid tissue and in blood from several Graves' hyperthyroidism patients. The investigation overall reported the following: Sample size was not statistically predetermined, and investigators were not blinded to group allocation. In cross-validation, a model built on a 13 V-J signature told ophthalmopathy apart from stable hyperthyroidism with 87.88% sensitivity and 81% to 82% specificity, and in testing the same model reached 80%/75%. Most expanded thyroid clonotypes (frequency above 0.001) were also detected in blood, suggesting blood repertoires may reflect thyroid immune responses. In validation, the model predicted progression to ophthalmopathy a median of roughly 6.2 months before onset, with approximately 70% sensitivity and roughly 72% specificity.

The junction shows trimming of 5 bases on V and 7 bases on J, and the gene matches do not reach 7 bases of it. Inclusive of the bounding cysteine and phenylalanine, the CDR3 is 15 residues long. The read is trimmed to its CDR3 DNA, 45 bases read in frame from base 1. Moderately to severely active disease, a Clinical Activity Score of at least 3, a NOSPECS grade of at least 4, and a duration under 3 months were present in ophthalmopathy patients. Patients with uncontrolled infections, other autoimmune diseases, pregnancy or lactation were excluded. Diagnoses were based on clinical symptoms, serum thyroxine and TRAb, thyroid ultrasound and orbital computed tomography. PBMCs were isolated from roughly 10 ml of fresh peripheral blood by Ficoll-Paque density gradient centrifugation. Total RNA was extracted with Trizol reagent, and quality was checked on an Agilent 2100 Bioanalyzer. The TCR beta CDR3 regions were amplified from the RNA transcripts. The TCR CDR3 was subjected to a first round of RT-PCR using the HTBI primer set and the Qiagen OneStep RT-PCR kit. Libraries were constructed in a second round of multiplex PCR, after which size selection and purification were carried out. Sequencing of the libraries was done on an Illumina HiSeq2000 using paired-end 100 bp reads. The paper's processing steps were these. SOAPnuke was used to process the raw data, removing reads that contained adapters or uncalled bases, had a mean Phred below 15, or lacked an exact match to the constant primer or identifier. High-quality paired reads were merged with COPE v1.2.5, and unique nucleotide sequences were defined as clonotypes. MiTCR v1.1 was used to align clonotypes to the IMGT TRBV, TRBD and TRBJ reference segments. Analysis was restricted to V-J combinations with a frequency above 0.0001, which covered 99.2% of repertoires. A TCS score was defined as the ratio of F50 (clonal expansion) to E x V (chaos), with BLOSUM62-based TCRdist applied between CDR3 peptides within each V-J. Welch's t-statistics and random forest reduced fewer than 600 V-J features to 13, which were used in a naive Bayes classifier (R e1071). TCRdb reprocessed the public reads (quality trimming at Q25 with fastp, clone calling with MiXCR) and kept in-frame beta chains. Rows matching on CDR3 protein sequence are summarized as one entry with the most common DNA and genes. The V and J calls shown here were made by TCRdb, not taken from the authors' results. The sample table shows about 520,000 distinct CDR3 sequences, and less than 25% are seen once. About 11% of the sample is taken by the ten largest.

The chain joins TRBV12-3 or TRBV12-4 to TRBJ1-4; 10 bases in between match TRBD1. The sequencing input was blood. The TCR sequence derives from a woman in her thirties with Graves' ophthalmopathy. The CDR3 region: CASSSDRGQGEKLFF. In nucleotides, the sequence is TGTGCCAGCAGTAGCGACAGGGGGCAGGGTGAAAAACTGTTTTTT.